This T cell receptor beta chain was captured in a study of blood T cell repertoires in COVID-19. Sequenced by immunoSEQ multiplex PCR; TCRdb stores in-frame clones only, minus some. The profile shows around 300,000 clones, 75% to 90% of them singletons. In this sample, this clone turned up once. Trimming removed 0 bases from V and 0 bases from J, with 8 bases in between. CDR1 is SGHNT and CDR2 is YYREEE in the germline V gene (reference sequence). CDR3 size: 15 residues. Input material: peripheral blood. The V and J genes are TRBV5-4 and TRBJ2-3, with D possibly matching TRBD2 (6 bases). The source is a woman in her 40s with acute or convalescent COVID-19. DNA of the CDR3: TGTGCCAGCAGCTTGGATCGGGGGAGCACAGATACGCAGTATTTT. Its translation: CASSLDRGSTDTQYF.